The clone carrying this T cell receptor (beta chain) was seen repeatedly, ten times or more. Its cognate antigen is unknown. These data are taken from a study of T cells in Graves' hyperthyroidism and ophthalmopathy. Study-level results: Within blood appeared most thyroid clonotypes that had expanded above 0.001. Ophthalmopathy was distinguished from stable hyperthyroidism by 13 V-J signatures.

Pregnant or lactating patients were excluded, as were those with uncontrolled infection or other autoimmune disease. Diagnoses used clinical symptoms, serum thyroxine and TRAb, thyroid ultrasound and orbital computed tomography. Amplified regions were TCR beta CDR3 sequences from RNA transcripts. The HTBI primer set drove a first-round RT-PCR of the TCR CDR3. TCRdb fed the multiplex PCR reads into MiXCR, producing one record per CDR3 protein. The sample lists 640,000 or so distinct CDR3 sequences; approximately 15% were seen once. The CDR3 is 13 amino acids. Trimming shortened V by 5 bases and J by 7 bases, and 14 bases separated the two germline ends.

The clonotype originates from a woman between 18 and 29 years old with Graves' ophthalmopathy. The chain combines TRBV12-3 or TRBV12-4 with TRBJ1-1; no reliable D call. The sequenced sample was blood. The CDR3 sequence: CASSIGVSSEAFF. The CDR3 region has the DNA TGTGCCAGCAGTATTGGGGTTAGCAGTGAAGCTTTCTTT.